This T cell receptor (beta chain) comes out of a study of cytomegalovirus exposure and HLA in healthy donors. Whole-study results and caveats: In the 95 to 150 validation repertoires, approximately 94% of cluster scores exceeded 0, per a later analysis. Listed as cytomegalovirus-associated were over 150 TCR beta chains.

Germline V lookup: CDR1 SQVTM, CDR2 ANQGSEA. The CDR3 totals 15 residues. Trimming removed 0 bases at V and 2 bases at J, with 12 bases between. The data were produced by immunoSEQ multiplex PCR, yet TCRdb's version contains in-frame clones alone and is incomplete. The sample gives about 79,000 clones, 93% of which show up once; around 3.3% is in the top ten. As concerns this clone: Its antigen remains unidentified.

The donors were members of the roughly 120-subject validation cohort (separate from the roughly 680-subject first cohort). The J gene is TRBJ2-3, the V gene TRBV29-1, with D perhaps matching TRBD1 (6 bases). Input material: PBMCs. The clonotype originates from a woman aged 25-40 years in good health and CMV-seronegative. CDR3 loop: CSVEDRRGNTDTQYF. As DNA, the CDR3 is TGCAGCGTTGAAGATCGAAGGGGGAACACAGATACGCAGTATTTT.